The clone carrying this T cell receptor beta chain appeared a few times. Trimming removed 3 bases from V and 8 bases from J, with 16 bases in between. Germline CDR1 is MNHEY and CDR2 is SMNVEV (reference sequence). There are 14 residues in the CDR3. The sample belongs to a study of blood T cell repertoires in COVID-19. Study context: Sites in the United States, Italy and Spain provided acute and convalescent COVID-19 samples. In each case, the material was cDNA or gDNA derived from T cells, B-cell-depleted T cells, or PBMCs.

TCRdb keeps only in-frame clones here, not all; method: immunoSEQ multiplex PCR. The sample shows under 350,000 clones, about 82% of them seen only once. This chain uses TRBV27 with TRBJ1-1; a possible D gene is TRBD1 (5 bases). The material sequenced was peripheral blood. This receptor was taken from a human donor in a cohort sampled during active COVID-19. CDR3 DNA sequence: TGTGCCAGCAGTTTGAGGTTAGGGGAATTGGAAGCTTTCTTT. Protein product: CASSLRLGELEAFF.